This T cell receptor (beta chain) was obtained from a study of PD-L1 blockade in urothelial cancer. Here immunoSEQ multiplex PCR was the method, and the copy in TCRdb shows in-frame clones only, minus some. The top ten clones hold about 9% of a sample with under 40,000 clones, approximately 90% of them seen once. The sequences come from PBMCs, collected around atezolizumab (anti-PD-L1) treatment. The sequence came from a man aged 70 or older with urothelial cancer.

The DNA for the CDR3 is TGCGCCAGCAGCCCCGGGACAGGGCGGAACGAGCAGTACTTC. This encodes CASSPGTGRNEQYF. This chain links TRBV4-1 with TRBJ2-7, with 9 bases lining up with TRBD1. The V segment lost 4 bases and the J segment 5 bases; nucleotides outside the gene matches: 6. The CDR3 is 14 amino acids. Germline CDR1 MGHRA, CDR2 YSYEKL.